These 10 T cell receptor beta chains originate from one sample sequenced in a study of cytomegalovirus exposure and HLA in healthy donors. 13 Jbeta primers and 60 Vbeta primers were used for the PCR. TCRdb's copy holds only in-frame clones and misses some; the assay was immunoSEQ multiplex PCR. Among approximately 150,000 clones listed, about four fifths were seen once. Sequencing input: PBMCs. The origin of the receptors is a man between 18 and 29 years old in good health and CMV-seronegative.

The CDR3 protein is CASSWTSGGPGTGELFF. Written as DNA, the CDR3 is TGTGCCAGCAGTTGGACTAGCGGGGGGCCCGGGACCGGGGAGCTGTTTTTT. The chain recombines TRBV28 with TRBJ2-2, with 14 bases fitting TRBD2. The V segment lost 4 bases and the J segment 5 bases; nucleotides outside the gene matches: 6. There are 17 residues in the CDR3. Germline V gene lookup returns CDR1 MDHEN and CDR2 SYDVKM.

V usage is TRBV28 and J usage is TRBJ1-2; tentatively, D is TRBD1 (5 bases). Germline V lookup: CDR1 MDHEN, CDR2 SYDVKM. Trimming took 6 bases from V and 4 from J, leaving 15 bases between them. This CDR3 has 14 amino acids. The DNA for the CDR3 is TGTGCCAGCAGACAAGGAGGGGTTGGCTATGGCTACACCTTC. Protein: CASRQGGVGYGYTF.

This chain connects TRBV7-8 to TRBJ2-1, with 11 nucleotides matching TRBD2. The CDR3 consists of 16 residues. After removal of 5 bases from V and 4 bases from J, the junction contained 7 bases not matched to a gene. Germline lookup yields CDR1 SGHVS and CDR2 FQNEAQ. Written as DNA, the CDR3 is TGTGCCAGCAGCCCTCAACTAGCGGGAGCTTACAATGAGCAGTTCTTC. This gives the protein CASSPQLAGAYNEQFF.

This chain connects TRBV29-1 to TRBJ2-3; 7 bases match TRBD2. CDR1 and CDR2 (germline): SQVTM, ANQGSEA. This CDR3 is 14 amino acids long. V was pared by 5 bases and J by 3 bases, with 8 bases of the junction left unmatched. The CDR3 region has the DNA TGCAGCGTTACCTTGTGGGAGGGGACAGATACGCAGTATTTT. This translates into CSVTLWEGTDTQYF.

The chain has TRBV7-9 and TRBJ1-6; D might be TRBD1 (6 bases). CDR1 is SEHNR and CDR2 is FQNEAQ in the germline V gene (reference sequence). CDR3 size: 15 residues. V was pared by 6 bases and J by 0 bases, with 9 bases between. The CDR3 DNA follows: TGTGCCAGCAGTCAGGACAGCTCCTATAATTCACCCCTCCACTTT. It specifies CASSQDSSYNSPLHF.

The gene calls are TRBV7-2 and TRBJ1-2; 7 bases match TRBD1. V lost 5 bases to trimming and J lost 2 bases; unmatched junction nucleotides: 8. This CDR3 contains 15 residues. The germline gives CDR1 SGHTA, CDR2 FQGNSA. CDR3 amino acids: CASSESGQRNYGYTF. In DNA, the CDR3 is TGTGCCAGCAGCGAGTCGGGACAGAGGAACTATGGCTACACCTTC.

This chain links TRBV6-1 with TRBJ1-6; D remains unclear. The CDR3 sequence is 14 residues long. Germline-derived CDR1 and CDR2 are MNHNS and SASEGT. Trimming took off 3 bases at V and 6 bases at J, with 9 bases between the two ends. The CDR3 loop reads CASSEMEGNSPLHF. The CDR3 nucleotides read TGTGCCAGCAGTGAGATGGAGGGTAATTCACCCCTCCACTTT.

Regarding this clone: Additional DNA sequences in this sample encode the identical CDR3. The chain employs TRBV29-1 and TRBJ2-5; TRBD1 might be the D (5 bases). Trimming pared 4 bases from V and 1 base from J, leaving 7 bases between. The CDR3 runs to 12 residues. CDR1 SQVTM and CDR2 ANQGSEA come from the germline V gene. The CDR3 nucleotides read TGCAGCGTTGTAAGGGGCCAAGAGACCCAGTACTTC. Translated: CSVVRGQETQYF.

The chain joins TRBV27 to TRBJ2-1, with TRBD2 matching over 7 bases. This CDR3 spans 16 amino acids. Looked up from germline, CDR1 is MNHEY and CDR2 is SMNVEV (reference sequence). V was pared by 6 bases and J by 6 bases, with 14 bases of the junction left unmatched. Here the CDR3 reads CASSPRQKTGGNEQFF. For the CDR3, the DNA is TGTGCCAGCAGCCCGCGACAGAAGACGGGAGGCAATGAGCAGTTCTTC.

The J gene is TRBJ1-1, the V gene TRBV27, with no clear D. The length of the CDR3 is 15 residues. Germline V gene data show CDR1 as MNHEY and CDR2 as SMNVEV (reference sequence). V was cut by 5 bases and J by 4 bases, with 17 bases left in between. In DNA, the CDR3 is TGTGCCAGCAGTAAAGGATCCCTTAGAGGCACTGAAGCTTTCTTT. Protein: CASSKGSLRGTEAFF.